One and the same sample provided the 4 T cell receptor beta chains below, sequenced in a study of human T cells and chemical hapten exposure. Time point here: patch test 1, 2 weeks after DPC sensitization. Treatment indicated: therapeutic diphenylcyclopropenone sensitization with weekly scalp DPC. One entry per CDR3 protein results from TCRdb running MiXCR on the RACE reads. The sample includes fewer than 100,000 distinct CDR3 sequences, roughly 12% of them seen just once. Here the sequenced sample was whole blood, taken in connection with sensitization to the hapten diphenylcyclopropenone (DPC). The receptors come from a woman in her sixties or seventies with alopecia areata. Some clones in this sample may be carry-over from other donors' samples.

Of note for this clonotype: This may be a read error: a much more frequent sequence differs by one nucleotide. The J gene is TRBJ2-3, the V gene TRBV20-1; D is ambiguous. This CDR3 is 13 amino acids long. Germline V lookup: CDR1 DFQATT, CDR2 SNEGSKA (reference sequence). V was trimmed by 6 bases and J by 2 bases, leaving 12 bases between them. CDR3 nucleotides: TGCAGTGCCAGACCGACTGACACAGATACGCAGTATTTT. Its protein is CSARPTDTDTQYF.

This clonotype was detected ten times or more. CDR3 loop: CASSTRLAGVETQYF. DNA for the CDR3: TGTGCCAGCAGCACCCGACTAGCGGGGGTAGAGACCCAGTACTTC. The chain employs TRBV3-1 and TRBJ2-5; 12 bases map to TRBD2. V dropped 5 bases and J dropped 4; count of bases not matched to a gene: 5. Germline-derived CDR1 and CDR2 are LGHDT and YNNKEL (reference sequence). The length of the CDR3 is 15 residues.

This clonotype came up many times. V gene TRBV27 combines with J gene TRBJ1-2, with TRBD1 matching 8 bases. Germline V gene lookup returns CDR1 MNHEY and CDR2 SMNVEV (reference sequence). The ends lost 4 bases at V and 3 bases at J; junction bases unmatched: 10. This CDR3 spans 16 amino acids. CDR3 nucleotide sequence: TGTGCCAGCAGTTCGTGGACAGGGTCTCCTTACTATGGCTACACCTTC. It yields the protein CASSSWTGSPYYGYTF.

The chain combines TRBV4-2 with TRBJ2-3; D might be TRBD1 (6 bases). V shed 4 bases and J shed 0 bases, with 8 bases lying between them. Germline loops: CDR1 LGHNA, CDR2 YNFKEQ. The CDR3 spans 14 residues. The CDR3 region is CASSLDRSTDTQYF. The CDR3, as DNA: TGTGCCAGCAGCCTGGACAGAAGCACAGATACGCAGTATTTT.